This TCR beta chain was profiled in a study of blood T cell repertoires in COVID-19. Across the whole study: Some COVID-19 samples were acute and others convalescent; all came from the United States, Italy and Spain. In each case, the material was cDNA or gDNA derived from T cells, B-cell-depleted T cells, or PBMCs.

Germline CDR1 and CDR2: SGHTA and FQGNSA. The CDR3 length is 15 residues. J lost 4 bases, V lost 4 bases, and 7 bases had no gene match. The authors' processing: Reference gene primer amplification gave nucleated cell count estimates. Produced via immunoSEQ multiplex PCR; TCRdb's table is partial and in-frame only. V, J and clone size are those of that table, while D and trimming were read from the DNA. Here the sample spans 250,000 to 350,000 clones, about 90% being singletons. Material: peripheral blood. The chain couples TRBV7-2 to TRBJ1-5, with 7 bases lining up with TRBD1. The origin of this receptor is a woman between 45 and 60 years old who had recovered from COVID-19. The CDR3 loop is CASSSRQGLNQPQHF. The CDR3 DNA is TGTGCCAGCAGCTCACGACAGGGATTGAATCAGCCCCAGCATTTT.